This T cell receptor (beta chain) was identified during a study of monozygotic twins with inflammatory bowel disease. General study points: No detectable difference in repertoire similarity separated concordant from discordant twins, possibly as a result of limited power.

Germline CDR1 MDHEN, CDR2 SYDVKM. This CDR3 contains 12 residues. In regard to this clonotype: No antigen is known for it.

From the 5' RACE reads, TCRdb lists one entry per CDR3 protein and no DNA. The table for this sample gives about 300,000 distinct CDR3 sequences. The gene calls are TRBV28 and TRBJ2-5; TCRdb's D call, TRBD1, is unchecked because there is no DNA. The source material was blood. This TCR was recovered from a human donor with ulcerative colitis or Crohn's disease, or a healthy co-twin of an affected twin (not recorded which). The CDR3 loop is CASSRQKETQYF.